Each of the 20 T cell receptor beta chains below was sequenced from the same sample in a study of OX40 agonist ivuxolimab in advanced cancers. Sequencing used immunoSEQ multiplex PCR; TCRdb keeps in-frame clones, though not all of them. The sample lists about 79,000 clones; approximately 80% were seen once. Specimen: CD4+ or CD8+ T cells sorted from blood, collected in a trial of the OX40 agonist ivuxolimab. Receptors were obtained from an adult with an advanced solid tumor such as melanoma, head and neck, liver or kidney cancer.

CDR3 sequence (DNA): TGTGCCAGCAGTGGAGGGTATTTTGAGCAGTTCTTC. It encodes CASSGGYFEQFF. The genes are TRBV6-1 and TRBJ2-1; the D gene is possibly TRBD2 (5 bases). The CDR3 is made up of 12 amino acids. Germline CDR1 MNHNS, CDR2 SASEGT. Trimming shortened V by 4 bases and J by 9 bases, and 10 bases separated the two germline ends.

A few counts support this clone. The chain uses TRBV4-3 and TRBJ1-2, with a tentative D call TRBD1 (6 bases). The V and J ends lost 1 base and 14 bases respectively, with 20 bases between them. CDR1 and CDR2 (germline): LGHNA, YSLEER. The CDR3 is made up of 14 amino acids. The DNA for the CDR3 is TGCGCCAGCAGCCAAGTTCCAGGGGCCTCTGGCTCGACCTTC. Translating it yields CASSQVPGASGSTF.

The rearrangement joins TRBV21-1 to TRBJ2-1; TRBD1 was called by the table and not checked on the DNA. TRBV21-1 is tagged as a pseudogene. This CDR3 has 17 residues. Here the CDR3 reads CASSVPPTGASYNEQFF. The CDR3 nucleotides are TGTGCCAGCAGCGTCCCCCCGACAGGCGCCTCCTACAATGAGCAGTTCTTC.

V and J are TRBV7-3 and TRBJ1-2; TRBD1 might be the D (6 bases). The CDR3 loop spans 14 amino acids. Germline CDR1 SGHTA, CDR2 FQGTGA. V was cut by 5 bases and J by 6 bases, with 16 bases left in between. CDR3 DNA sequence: TGTGCCAGCAGCCAAGATGGGGGCGGGAATGGCTACACCTTC. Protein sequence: CASSQDGGGNGYTF.

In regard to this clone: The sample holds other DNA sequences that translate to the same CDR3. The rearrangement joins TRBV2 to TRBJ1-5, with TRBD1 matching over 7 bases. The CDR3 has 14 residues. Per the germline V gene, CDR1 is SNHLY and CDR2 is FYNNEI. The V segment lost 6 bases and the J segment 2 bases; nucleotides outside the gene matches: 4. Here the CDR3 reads CASRGDSGNQPQHF. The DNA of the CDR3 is TGTGCCAGCAGGGGGGACAGTGGCAATCAGCCCCAGCATTTT. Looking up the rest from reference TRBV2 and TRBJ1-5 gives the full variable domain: EPEVTQTPSHQVTQMGQEVILRCVPISNHLYFYWYRQILGQKVEFLVSFYNNEISEKSEIFDDQFSVERPDGSNFTLKIRSTKLEDSAMYFCASRGDSGNQPQHFGDGTRLSIL.

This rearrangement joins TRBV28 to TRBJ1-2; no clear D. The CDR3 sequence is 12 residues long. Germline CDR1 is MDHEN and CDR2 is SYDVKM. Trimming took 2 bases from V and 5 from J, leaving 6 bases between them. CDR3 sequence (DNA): TGTGCCAGCAGTTTAACCCCGTATGGCTACACCTTC. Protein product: CASSLTPYGYTF.

The CDR3 DNA sequence: TGTGCCAGCAGCTTTGGAACCCTGCAAGAGACCCAGTACTTC. It specifies CASSFGTLQETQYF. The chain joins TRBV5-4 to TRBJ2-5; no clear D. Germline lookup yields CDR1 SGHNT and CDR2 YYREEE (reference sequence). Trimming cost V 2 bases and J 2 bases, with 10 bases left between them. CDR3 length: 14 amino acids.

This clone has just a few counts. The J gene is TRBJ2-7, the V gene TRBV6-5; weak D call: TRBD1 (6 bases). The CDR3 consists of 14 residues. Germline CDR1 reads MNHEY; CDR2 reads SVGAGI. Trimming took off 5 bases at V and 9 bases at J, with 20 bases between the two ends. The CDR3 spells CASSAGDTGLRQYF. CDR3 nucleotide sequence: TGTGCCAGCAGTGCAGGGGATACGGGGCTCCGGCAGTACTTC.

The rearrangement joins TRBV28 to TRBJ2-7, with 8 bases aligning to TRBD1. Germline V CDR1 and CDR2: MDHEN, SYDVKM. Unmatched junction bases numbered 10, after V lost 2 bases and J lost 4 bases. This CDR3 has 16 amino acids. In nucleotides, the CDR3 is TGTGCCAGCAGTTTACCCCCGGGACAGGCTTATTACGAGCAGTACTTC. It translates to CASSLPPGQAYYEQYF.

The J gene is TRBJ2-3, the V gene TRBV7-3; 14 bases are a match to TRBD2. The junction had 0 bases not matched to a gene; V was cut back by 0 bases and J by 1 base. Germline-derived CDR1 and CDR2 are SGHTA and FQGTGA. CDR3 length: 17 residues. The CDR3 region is CASSLTGLAGGTDTQYF. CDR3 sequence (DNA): TGTGCCAGCAGCTTAACGGGACTAGCGGGAGGCACAGATACGCAGTATTTT.

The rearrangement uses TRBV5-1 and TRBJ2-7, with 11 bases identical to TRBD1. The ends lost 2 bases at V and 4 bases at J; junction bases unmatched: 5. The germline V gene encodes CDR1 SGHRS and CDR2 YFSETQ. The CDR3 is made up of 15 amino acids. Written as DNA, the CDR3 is TGCGCCAGCAGCTTTACCGGGACAGGGGGATACGAGCAGTACTTC. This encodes CASSFTGTGGYEQYF.

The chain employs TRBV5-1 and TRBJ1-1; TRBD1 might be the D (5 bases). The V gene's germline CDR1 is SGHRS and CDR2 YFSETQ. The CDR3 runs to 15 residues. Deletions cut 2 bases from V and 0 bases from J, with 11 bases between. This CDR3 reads CASSFLGGMNTEAFF. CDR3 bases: TGCGCCAGCAGCTTCCTGGGGGGAATGAACACTGAAGCTTTCTTT.

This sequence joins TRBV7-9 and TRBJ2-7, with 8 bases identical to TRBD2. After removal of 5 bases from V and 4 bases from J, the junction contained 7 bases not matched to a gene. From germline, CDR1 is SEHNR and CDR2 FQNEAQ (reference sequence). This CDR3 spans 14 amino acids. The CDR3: CASSPRAGGYEQYF. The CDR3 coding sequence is TGTGCCAGCAGCCCGAGGGCGGGAGGTTACGAGCAGTACTTC.

The CDR3 loop reads CASFRRSYGYTF. For the CDR3, the DNA is TGTGCCAGCTTCCGCAGGAGCTATGGCTACACCTTC. The rearrangement links TRBV6-6 to TRBJ1-2; D not certain. This CDR3 is 12 amino acids long. Trimming took 8 bases from V and 4 from J, leaving 11 bases between them. The germline gives CDR1 MNHNY, CDR2 SVGAGI (reference sequence).

The DNA for the CDR3 is TGTGCCAGCAGCTTCGGGACAGAGAATGAAGCTTTCTTT. Amino acid sequence: CASSFGTENEAFF. This chain uses TRBV5-4 with TRBJ1-1; 7 nucleotides match TRBD1. This CDR3 is built from 13 residues. Trimming cost V 2 bases and J 7 bases; bases outside gene matches: 5. Germline lookup yields CDR1 SGHNT and CDR2 YYREEE (reference sequence).

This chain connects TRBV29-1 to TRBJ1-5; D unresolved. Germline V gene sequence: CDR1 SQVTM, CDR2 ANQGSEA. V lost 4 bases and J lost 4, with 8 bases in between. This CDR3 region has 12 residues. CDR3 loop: CSVASANQPQHF. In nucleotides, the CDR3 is TGCAGCGTTGCGTCGGCTAATCAGCCCCAGCATTTT.

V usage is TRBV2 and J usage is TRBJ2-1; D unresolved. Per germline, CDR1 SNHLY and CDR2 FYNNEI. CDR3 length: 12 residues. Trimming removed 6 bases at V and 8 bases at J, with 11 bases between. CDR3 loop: CASRGWSDEQFF. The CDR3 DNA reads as TGTGCCAGCAGGGGCTGGTCCGATGAGCAGTTCTTC.

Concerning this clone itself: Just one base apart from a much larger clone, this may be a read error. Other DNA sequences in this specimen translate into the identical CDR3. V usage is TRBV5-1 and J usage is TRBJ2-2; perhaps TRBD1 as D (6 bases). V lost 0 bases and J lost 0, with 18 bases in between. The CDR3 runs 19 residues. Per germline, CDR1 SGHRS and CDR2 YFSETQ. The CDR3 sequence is CASSLVGQGVLANTGELFF. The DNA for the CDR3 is TGCGCCAGCAGCTTGGTGGGACAAGGGGTCCTCGCGAACACCGGGGAGCTGTTTTTT.

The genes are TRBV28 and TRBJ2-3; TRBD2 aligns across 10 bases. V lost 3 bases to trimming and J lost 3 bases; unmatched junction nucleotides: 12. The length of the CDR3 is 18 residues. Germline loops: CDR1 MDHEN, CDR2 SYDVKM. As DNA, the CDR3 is TGTGCCAGCAGTTTTGGGGTAGCGGGAGGAGATTGGACAGATACGCAGTATTTT. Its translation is CASSFGVAGGDWTDTQYF.

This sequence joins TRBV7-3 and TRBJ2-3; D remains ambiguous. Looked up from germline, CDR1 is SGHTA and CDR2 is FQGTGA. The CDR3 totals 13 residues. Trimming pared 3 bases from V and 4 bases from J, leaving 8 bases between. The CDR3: CASSFRLPDTQYF. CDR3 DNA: TGTGCCAGCAGCTTCCGACTCCCAGATACGCAGTATTTT. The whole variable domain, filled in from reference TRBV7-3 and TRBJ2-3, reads GAGVSQTPSNKVTEKGKYVELRCDPISGHTALYWYRQSLGQGPEFLIYFQGTGAADDSGLPNDRFFAVRPEGSVSTLKIQRTERGDSAVYLCASSFRLPDTQYFGPGTRLTVL.